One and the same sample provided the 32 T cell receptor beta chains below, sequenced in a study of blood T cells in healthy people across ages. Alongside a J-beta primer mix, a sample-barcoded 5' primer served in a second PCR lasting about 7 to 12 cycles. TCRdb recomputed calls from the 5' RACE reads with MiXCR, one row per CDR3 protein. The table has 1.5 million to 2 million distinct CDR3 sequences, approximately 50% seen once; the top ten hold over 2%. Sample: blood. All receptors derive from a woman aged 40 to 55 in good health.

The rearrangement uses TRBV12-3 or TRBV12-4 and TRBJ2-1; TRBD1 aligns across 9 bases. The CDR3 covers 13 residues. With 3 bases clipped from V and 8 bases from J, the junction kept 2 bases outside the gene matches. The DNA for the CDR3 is TGTGCCAGCAGTTTCGGACAGGGGCATGAGCAGTTCTTC. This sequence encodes CASSFGQGHEQFF.

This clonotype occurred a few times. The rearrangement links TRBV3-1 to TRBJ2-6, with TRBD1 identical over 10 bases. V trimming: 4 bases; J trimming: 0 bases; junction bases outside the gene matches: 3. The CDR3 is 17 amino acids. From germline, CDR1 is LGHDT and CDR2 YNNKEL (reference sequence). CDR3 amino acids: CASSPRDRGSGANVLTF. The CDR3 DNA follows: TGTGCCAGCAGCCCCCGGGACAGGGGCTCTGGGGCCAACGTCCTGACTTTC.

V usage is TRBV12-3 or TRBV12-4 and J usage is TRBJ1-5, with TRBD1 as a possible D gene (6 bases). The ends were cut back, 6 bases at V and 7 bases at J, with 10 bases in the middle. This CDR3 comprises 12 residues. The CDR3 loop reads CASRQGFQPQHF. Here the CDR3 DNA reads TGTGCCAGCAGACAGGGATTCCAGCCCCAGCATTTT.

CDR3 bases: TGCAGTGCTAGTGCGCAGGGCGTAAGCGGCTACACCTTC. Translating it yields CSASAQGVSGYTF. V usage is TRBV20-1 and J usage is TRBJ1-2, with D possibly matching TRBD1 (5 bases). This CDR3 has 13 residues. The germline gives CDR1 DFQATT, CDR2 SNEGSKA (reference sequence). V gave up 3 bases and J gave up 8 bases, with 16 bases separating them.

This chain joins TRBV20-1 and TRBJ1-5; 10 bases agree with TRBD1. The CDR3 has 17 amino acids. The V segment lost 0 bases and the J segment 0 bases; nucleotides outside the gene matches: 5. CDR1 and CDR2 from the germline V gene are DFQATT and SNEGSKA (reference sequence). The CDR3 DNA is TGCAGTGCTAGAGAAGATAGGACAGGGGGTAGCAATCAGCCCCAGCATTTT. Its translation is CSAREDRTGGSNQPQHF.

Written as DNA, the CDR3 is TGTGCCAGCAGCTCTCTAGGGGTCGGCGGCACAGATACGCAGTATTTT. This codes for CASSSLGVGGTDTQYF. This chain joins TRBV7-2 and TRBJ2-3; D is possibly TRBD1 (5 bases). V lost 4 bases to trimming and J lost 1 base, with 15 bases between them. The CDR3 extends over 16 amino acids. CDR1 and CDR2 from the germline V gene are SGHTA and FQGNSA.

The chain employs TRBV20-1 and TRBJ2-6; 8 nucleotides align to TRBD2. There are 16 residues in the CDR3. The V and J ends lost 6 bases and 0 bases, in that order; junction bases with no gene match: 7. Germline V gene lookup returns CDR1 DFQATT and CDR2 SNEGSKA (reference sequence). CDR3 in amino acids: CSASSGGFSGANVLTF. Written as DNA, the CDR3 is TGCAGTGCGAGCAGCGGGGGTTTCTCTGGGGCCAACGTCCTGACTTTC.

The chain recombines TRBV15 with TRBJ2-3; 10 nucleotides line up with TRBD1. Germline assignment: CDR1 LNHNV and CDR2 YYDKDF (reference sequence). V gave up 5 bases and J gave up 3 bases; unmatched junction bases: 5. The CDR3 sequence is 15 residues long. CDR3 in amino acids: CATSLRQGATDTQYF. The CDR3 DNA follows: TGTGCCACCAGCTTACGACAGGGGGCAACAGATACGCAGTATTTT.

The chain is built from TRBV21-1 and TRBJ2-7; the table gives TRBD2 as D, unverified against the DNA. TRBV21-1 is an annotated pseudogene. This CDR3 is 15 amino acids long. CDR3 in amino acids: CASSKEGPDPYEQYF. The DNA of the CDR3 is TGTGCCAGCAGCAAAGAAGGGCCTGATCCCTACGAGCAGTACTTC.

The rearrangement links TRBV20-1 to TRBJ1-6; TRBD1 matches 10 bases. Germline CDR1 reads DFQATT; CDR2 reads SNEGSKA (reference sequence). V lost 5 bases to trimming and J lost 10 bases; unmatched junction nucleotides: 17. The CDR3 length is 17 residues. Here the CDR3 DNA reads TGCAGTGCTCCTAGAGGAGCGGGACAGGGGATCACCTCACCCCTCCACTTT. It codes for CSAPRGAGQGITSPLHF.

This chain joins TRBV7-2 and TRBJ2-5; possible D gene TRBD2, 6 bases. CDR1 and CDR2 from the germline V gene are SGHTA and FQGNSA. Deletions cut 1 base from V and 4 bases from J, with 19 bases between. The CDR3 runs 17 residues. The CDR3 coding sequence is TGTGCCAGCAGCTTAGGGCCGCGGGGTTCGGGCCGAGAGACCCAGTACTTC. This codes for CASSLGPRGSGRETQYF. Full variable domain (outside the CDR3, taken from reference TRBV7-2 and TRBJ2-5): GAGVSQSPSNKVTEKGKDVELRCDPISGHTALYWYRQSLGQGLEFLIYFQGNSAPDKSGLPSDRFSAERTGGSVSTLTIQRTQQEDSAVYLCASSLGPRGSGRETQYFGPGTRLLVL.

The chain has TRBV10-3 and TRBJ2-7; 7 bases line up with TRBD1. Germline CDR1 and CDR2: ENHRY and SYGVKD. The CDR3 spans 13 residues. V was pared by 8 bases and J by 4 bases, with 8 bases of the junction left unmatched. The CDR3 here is CAIAGTAFYEQYF. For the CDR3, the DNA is TGTGCCATCGCCGGGACAGCTTTTTACGAGCAGTACTTC.

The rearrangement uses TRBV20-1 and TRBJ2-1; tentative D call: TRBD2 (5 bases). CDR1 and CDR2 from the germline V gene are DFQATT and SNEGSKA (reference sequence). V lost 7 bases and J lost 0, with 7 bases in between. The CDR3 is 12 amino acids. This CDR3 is CSVGSSYNEQFF. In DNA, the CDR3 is TGCAGTGTAGGGAGCTCCTACAATGAGCAGTTCTTC.

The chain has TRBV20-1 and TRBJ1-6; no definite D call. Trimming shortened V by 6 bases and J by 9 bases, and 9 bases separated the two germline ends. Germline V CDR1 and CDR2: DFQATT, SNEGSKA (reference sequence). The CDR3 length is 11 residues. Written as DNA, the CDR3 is TGCAGTGCGGGAGTTTCTTCACCCCTCCACTTT. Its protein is CSAGVSSPLHF.

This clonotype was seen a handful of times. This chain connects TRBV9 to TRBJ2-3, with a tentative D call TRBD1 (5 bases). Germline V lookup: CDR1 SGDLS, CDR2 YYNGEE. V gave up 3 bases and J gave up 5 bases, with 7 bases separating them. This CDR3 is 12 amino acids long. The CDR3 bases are TGTGCCAGCAGCGAAGACAGAGATACGCAGTATTTT. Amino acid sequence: CASSEDRDTQYF.

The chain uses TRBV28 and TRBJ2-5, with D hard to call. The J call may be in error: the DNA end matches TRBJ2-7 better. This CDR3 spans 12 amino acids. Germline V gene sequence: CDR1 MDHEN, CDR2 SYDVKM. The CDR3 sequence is CASSLKADEQYF. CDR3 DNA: TGTGCCAGCAGTTTAAAGGCAGACGAGCAGTACTTC.

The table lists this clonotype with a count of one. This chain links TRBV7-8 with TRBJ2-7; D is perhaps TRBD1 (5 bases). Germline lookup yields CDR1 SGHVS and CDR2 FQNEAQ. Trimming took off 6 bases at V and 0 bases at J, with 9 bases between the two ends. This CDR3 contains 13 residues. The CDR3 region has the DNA TGTGCCAGCAGGAACAGGAGCTCCTACGAGCAGTACTTC. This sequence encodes CASRNRSSYEQYF.

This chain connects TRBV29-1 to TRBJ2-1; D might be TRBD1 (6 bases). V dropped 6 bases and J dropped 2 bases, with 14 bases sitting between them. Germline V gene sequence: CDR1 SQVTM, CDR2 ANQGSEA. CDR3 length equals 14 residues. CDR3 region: CSVAGVGTYNEQFF. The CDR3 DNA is TGCAGCGTCGCAGGGGTGGGTACCTACAATGAGCAGTTCTTC.

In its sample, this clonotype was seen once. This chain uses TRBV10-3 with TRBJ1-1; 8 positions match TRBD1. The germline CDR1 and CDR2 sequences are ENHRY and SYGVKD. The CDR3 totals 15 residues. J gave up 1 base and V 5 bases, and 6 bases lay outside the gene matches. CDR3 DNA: TGTGCCATCAGTTCTTCTGGACAGGGGAACACTGAAGCTTTCTTT. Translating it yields CAISSSGQGNTEAFF.

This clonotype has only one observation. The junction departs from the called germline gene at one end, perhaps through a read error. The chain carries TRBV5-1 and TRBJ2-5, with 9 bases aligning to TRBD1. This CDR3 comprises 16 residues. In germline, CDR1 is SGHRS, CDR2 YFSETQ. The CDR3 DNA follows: TGCGCCAGTAGCTTGCCCGCCGGGACAGGGAAAGAGACCCAGTACTTC. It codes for CASSLPAGTGKETQYF.

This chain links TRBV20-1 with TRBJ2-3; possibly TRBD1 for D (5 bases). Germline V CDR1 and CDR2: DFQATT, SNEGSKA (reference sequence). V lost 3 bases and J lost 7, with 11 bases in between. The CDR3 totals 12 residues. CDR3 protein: CSARLRVHTQYF. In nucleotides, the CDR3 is TGCAGTGCTAGGCTCAGGGTACATACGCAGTATTTT.

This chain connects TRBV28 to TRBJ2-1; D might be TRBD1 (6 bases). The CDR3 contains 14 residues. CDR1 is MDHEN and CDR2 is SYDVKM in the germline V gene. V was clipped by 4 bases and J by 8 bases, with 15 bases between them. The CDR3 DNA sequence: TGTGCCAGCAGTTATCAAATCAGGGGCCATGAGCAGTTCTTC. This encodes CASSYQIRGHEQFF.

CDR3 in amino acids: CSASGPTF. For the CDR3, the DNA is TGCAGTGCTTCCGGGCCCACCTTC. The chain employs TRBV20-1 and TRBJ1-2; D gene uncertain. This CDR3 contains 8 residues. The germline CDR1 and CDR2 sequences are DFQATT and SNEGSKA (reference sequence). Trimming removed 5 bases from V and 13 bases from J, with 8 bases in between.

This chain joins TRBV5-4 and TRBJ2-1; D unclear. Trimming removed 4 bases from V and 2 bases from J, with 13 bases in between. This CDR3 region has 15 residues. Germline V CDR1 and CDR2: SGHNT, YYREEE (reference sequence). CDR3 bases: TGTGCCAGCAGCCGCGACGGGTCCCCCTACAATGAGCAGTTCTTC. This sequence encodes CASSRDGSPYNEQFF.

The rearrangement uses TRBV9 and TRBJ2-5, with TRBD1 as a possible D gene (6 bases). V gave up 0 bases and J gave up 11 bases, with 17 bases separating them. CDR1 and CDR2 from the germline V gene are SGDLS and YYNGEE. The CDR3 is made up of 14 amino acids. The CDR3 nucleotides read TGTGCCAGCAGCGTAGTTCAGACAGGCGATGAGCAGTACTTC. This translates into CASSVVQTGDEQYF.

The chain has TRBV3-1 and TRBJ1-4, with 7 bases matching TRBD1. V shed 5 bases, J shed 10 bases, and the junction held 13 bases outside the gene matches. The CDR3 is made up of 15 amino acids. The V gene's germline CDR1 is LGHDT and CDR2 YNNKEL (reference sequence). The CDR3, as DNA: TGTGCCAGCAGCACTCGAGGGGGCGCGGTTGGAAAACTGTTTTTT. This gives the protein CASSTRGGAVGKLFF. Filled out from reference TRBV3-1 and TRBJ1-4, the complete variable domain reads DTAVSQTPKYLVTQMGNDKSIKCEQNLGHDTMYWYKQDSKKFLKIMFSYNNKELIINETVPNRFSPKSPDKAHLNLHINSLELGDSAVYFCASSTRGGAVGKLFFGSGTQLSVL.

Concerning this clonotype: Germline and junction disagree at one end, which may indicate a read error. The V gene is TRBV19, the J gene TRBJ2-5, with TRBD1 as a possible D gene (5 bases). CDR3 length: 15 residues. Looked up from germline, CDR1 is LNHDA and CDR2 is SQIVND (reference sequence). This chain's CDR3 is CASGGATVDQETRYF. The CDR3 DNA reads TGTGCCAGTGGTGGGGCGACAGTGGACCAAGAGACCCGGTACTTC.

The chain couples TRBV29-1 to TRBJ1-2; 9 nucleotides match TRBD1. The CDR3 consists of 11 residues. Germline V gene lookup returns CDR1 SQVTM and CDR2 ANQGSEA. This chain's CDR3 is CLVGQGDGYTF. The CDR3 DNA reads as TGCCTGGTGGGACAGGGCGATGGCTACACCTTC.

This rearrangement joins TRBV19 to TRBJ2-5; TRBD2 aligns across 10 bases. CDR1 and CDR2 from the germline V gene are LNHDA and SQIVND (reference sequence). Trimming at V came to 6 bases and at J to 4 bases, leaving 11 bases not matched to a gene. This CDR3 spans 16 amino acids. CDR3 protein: CASSPGSSGGRETQYF. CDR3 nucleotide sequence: TGTGCCAGTAGCCCGGGCTCTAGCGGGGGAAGAGAGACCCAGTACTTC.

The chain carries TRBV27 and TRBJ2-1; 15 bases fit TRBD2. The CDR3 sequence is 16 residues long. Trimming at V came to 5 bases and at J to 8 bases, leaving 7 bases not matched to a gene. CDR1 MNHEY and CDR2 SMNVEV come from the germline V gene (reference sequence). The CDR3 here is CASSPRTSGGVYEQFF. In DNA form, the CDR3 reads TGTGCCAGCAGTCCCCGGACTAGCGGGGGGGTATATGAGCAGTTCTTC.

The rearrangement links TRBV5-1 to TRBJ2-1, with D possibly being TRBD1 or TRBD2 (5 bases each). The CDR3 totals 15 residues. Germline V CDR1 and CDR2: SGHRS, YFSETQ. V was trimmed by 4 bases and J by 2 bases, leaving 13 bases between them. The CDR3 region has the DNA TGCGCCAGCAGCCCTAACGGGGACCCCTACAATGAGCAGTTCTTC. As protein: CASSPNGDPYNEQFF. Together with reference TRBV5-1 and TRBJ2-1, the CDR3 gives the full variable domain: KAGVTQTPRYLIKTRGQQVTLSCSPISGHRSVSWYQQTPGQGLQFLFEYFSETQRNKGNFPGRFSGRQFSNSRSEMNVSTLELGDSALYLCASSPNGDPYNEQFFGPGTRLTVL.

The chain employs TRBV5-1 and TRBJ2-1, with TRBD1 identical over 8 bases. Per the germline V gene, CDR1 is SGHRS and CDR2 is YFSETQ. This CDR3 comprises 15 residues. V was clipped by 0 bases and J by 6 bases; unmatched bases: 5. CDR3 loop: CASSLGQGIVNEQFF. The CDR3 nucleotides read TGCGCCAGCAGCTTGGGACAGGGGATCGTCAATGAGCAGTTCTTC.